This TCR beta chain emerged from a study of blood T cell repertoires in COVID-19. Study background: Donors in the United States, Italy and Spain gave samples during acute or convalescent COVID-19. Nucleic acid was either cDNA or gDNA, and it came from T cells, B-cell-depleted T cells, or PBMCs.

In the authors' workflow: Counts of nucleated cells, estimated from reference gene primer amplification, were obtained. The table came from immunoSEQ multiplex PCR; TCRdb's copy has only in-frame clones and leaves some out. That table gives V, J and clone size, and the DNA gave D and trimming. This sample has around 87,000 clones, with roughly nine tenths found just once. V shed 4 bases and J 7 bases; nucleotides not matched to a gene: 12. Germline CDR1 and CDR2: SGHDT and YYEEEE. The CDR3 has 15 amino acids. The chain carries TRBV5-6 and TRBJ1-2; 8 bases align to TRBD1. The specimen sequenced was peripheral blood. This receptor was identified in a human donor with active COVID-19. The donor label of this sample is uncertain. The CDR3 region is CASSHTWTGNVGYTF. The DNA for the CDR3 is TGTGCCAGCAGCCATACGTGGACAGGGAACGTTGGCTACACCTTC.